These 10 T cell receptor beta chains originate from one sample sequenced in a study of tissue T cells after allogeneic stem cell transplantation. The table came from immunoSEQ multiplex PCR; TCRdb's copy has only in-frame clones and leaves some out. This sample has approximately 5,000 clones, with 31% found just once. Stated time point: mouse harvest day 14 after allogeneic transplant. Mouse grafts combined 10^7 T-cell-depleted bone marrow cells with 10^6 splenic CD5+ T cells. The sample consisted of skin. These receptor sequences come from a female BALB/c mouse given C57BL/6 T cells with graft-versus-host disease after an allogeneic hematopoietic cell transplant.

Concerning this clone itself: Mouse gene names apply. The CDR3 end lies 1 residue beyond the end of the read and is filled in from the germline J gene. The gene calls are TRBV12-1 and TRBJ2-2, with a weak D call TRBD2 (6 bases). Germline loops: CDR1 SGHSN, CDR2 HYEKVE. The length of the CDR3 is 15 residues. V dropped 0 bases and J dropped 2 bases, with 9 bases sitting between them. The CDR3 reads CASSLAGANTGQLYF. The CDR3 bases that were read are TGTGCCAGCTCTCTCGCTGGGGCGAACACCGGGCAGCTCTAC.

In its sample, this clone is medium-sized. All gene names here are mouse names. The sequenced part of the CDR3 DNA is TGTGCCAGCAGTCTCGGGACACCATATTCTGGAAATACGCTCTAT. This encodes CASSLGTPYSGNTLY. The entire CDR3 reads CASSLGTPYSGNTLYF. This chain links TRBV26 with TRBJ1-3; D perhaps matches TRBD1 (6 bases). The DNA ends 1 residue before the CDR3 does, and the rest of the CDR3 is filled in from the germline J gene. V lost 3 bases and J 0 bases, leaving 12 bases between the germline ends. Germline CDR1 KGHPV, CDR2 FQNQEV (reference sequence). This CDR3 is 16 amino acids long.

About this clone itself: Gene and germline names: mouse. With the read ending 1 residue before the CDR3 end, the germline J gene is used to fill in that end. J is TRBJ2-5 and V is TRBV3, with 8 bases lining up with TRBD2. Germline CDR1 SNHLY, CDR2 FYNGKV (reference sequence). The CDR3 length is 15 residues. With 1 base clipped from V and 2 bases from J, the junction kept 2 bases outside the gene matches. CDR3 DNA, as far as it was read: TGTGCCAGCAGCTTAGGTTGGGGGGGCCAAGACACCCAGTAC. Translating gives CASSLGWGGQDTQY. The entire CDR3 reads CASSLGWGGQDTQYF.

This clone occurred a few times. Genes and germline are mouse. The CDR3 is cut off 1 residue early in the read; its end comes from the germline J gene. This chain uses TRBV3 with TRBJ2-2; D remains ambiguous. Trimming took off 5 bases at V and 3 bases at J, with 7 bases between the two ends. This CDR3 comprises 13 residues. Germline loops: CDR1 SNHLY, CDR2 FYNGKV (reference sequence). CDR3 DNA (partial): TGTGCCAGCAGCAGGTGGGACACCGGGCAGCTCTAC. Translating gives CASSRWDTGQLY. The whole CDR3 sequence is CASSRWDTGQLYF.

With respect to this clone: Mouse gene names apply. The sequenced fragment ends 1 residue before the CDR3 boundary, so the rest is inferred from the germline J gene. The V call is TRBV24, the J call TRBJ2-3; D is ambiguous. Germline CDR1 reads KGHTA; CDR2 reads FRNEEI. Trimming shortened V by 2 bases and J by 3 bases, and 9 bases separated the two germline ends. The CDR3 sequence is 14 residues long. CDR3 amino acids: CASSLGSGAETLYF. The CDR3 bases that were read are TGTGCCAGCAGTCTGGGGTCGGGGGCAGAAACGCTGTAT.

With regard to this clone: Gene names are mouse gene names. The missing CDR3 end, 1 residue past where the read stops, is filled in from the germline J gene. This chain uses TRBV26 with TRBJ2-4; unclear D gene. Germline V CDR1 and CDR2: KGHPV, FQNQEV (reference sequence). The CDR3 totals 14 residues. V lost 5 bases and J 0 bases, leaving 9 bases between the germline ends. The CDR3 protein is CASSSTTSQNTLYF. The part of the CDR3 DNA that was read is TGTGCCAGCAGTTCGACAACTAGTCAAAACACCTTGTAC.

This clone was seen only a few times. Here the gene names and germline are mouse. The CDR3 extends 1 residue past the end of the read, so its final part is completed from the germline J gene. V usage is TRBV24 and J usage is TRBJ2-1; 8 bases fit TRBD2. Germline V gives CDR1 KGHTA, CDR2 FRNEEI. With V trimmed by 5 bases and J by 7 bases, 4 bases remained unmatched. The CDR3 is 13 residues long. CDR3 DNA (partial): TGTGCCAGCAGTTCGGGACTGGCGGCTGAGCAGTTC. Residues: CASSSGLAAEQF. The whole CDR3 reads CASSSGLAAEQFF.

As regards this clone: Gene and germline names: mouse. The CDR3 extends 1 residue past the end of the read, so its final part is completed from the germline J gene. This chain links TRBV1 with TRBJ1-2, with a weak D call TRBD1 (5 bases). Germline V lookup: CDR1 NSQYPW, CDR2 LRSPGD (reference sequence). CDR3 size: 14 residues. V was shortened by 2 bases and J by 4 bases, with 11 bases between the two germline ends. The sequenced CDR3 bases are TGCACCTGCAGTGCACGCCTCAGGGCCTCCGACTACACC. Protein product: CTCSARLRASDYT. In full, the CDR3 is CTCSARLRASDYTF.

With respect to this clone: Mouse names are used for the genes. The sequence runs out 1 residue before the end of the CDR3; the remainder is reconstructed from the germline J gene. The chain recombines TRBV26 with TRBJ1-3, with 9 bases fitting TRBD1. The germline V gene encodes CDR1 KGHPV and CDR2 FQNQEV (reference sequence). Unmatched junction bases numbered 3, after V lost 4 bases and J lost 2 bases. This CDR3 spans 15 amino acids. The CDR3 here is CASSPGQGAGNTLYF. CDR3 DNA, as far as it was read: TGTGCCAGCAGTCCGGGACAGGGAGCTGGAAATACGCTCTAT. Together with reference TRBV26 and TRBJ1-3, the CDR3 gives the full variable domain: NSKVIQTPRYLVKGQGQKAKMRCIPEKGHPVVFWYQQNKNNEFKFLINFQNQEVLQQIDMTEKRFSAECPSNSPCSLEIQSSEAGDSALYLCASSPGQGAGNTLYFGEGSRLIVV.

By its share, this clone is medium-sized. The gene names here belong to mouse. The read falls 1 residue short of the CDR3 end, and the missing part is taken from the germline J gene. Other nucleotide sequences from this sample produce the same CDR3. V is TRBV26 and J is TRBJ1-3; no clear D gene. Trimming pared 4 bases from V and 1 base from J, leaving 2 bases between. The V gene's germline CDR1 is KGHPV and CDR2 FQNQEV (reference sequence). The CDR3 loop spans 12 amino acids. The sequenced CDR3 bases are TGTGCCAGCAGTCCCTCTGGAAATACGCTCTAT. Residues: CASSPSGNTLY. The entire CDR3 protein is CASSPSGNTLYF. Drawing the rest from reference TRBV26 and TRBJ1-3, the complete variable domain is NSKVIQTPRYLVKGQGQKAKMRCIPEKGHPVVFWYQQNKNNEFKFLINFQNQEVLQQIDMTEKRFSAECPSNSPCSLEIQSSEAGDSALYLCASSPSGNTLYFGEGSRLIVV.